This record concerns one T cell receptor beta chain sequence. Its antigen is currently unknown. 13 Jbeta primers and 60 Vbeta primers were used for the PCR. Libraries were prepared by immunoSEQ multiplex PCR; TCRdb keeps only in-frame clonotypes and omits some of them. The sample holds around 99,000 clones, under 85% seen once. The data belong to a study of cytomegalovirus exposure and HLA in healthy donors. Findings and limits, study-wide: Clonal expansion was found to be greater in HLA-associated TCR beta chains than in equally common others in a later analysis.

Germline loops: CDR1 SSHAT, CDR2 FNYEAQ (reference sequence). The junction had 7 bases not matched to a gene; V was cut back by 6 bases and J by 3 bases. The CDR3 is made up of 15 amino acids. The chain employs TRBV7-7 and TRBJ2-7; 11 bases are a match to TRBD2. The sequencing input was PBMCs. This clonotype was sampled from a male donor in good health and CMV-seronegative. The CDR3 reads CASSPGLAGYYEQYF. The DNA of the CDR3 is TGTGCCAGCAGTCCCGGACTAGCGGGTTACTACGAGCAGTACTTC.